These T cell receptor beta chains were read from a single sample in a study of OX40 agonist ivuxolimab in advanced cancers. Only in-frame clones appear in the TCRdb table, and some are missing; sequencing was by immunoSEQ multiplex PCR. This table has roughly 76,000 clones, roughly 85% appearing once. This specimen consisted of CD4+ or CD8+ T cells sorted from blood, obtained in a trial of the OX40 agonist ivuxolimab. All receptors come from an adult with an advanced solid tumor such as melanoma, head and neck, liver or kidney cancer. Both conserved end residues are part of each CDR3. Fields, in order: D gene, J gene, V gene, clone size, CDR3 DNA, CDR3 protein. A D gene is named only where the DNA matches it firmly. Size values are once, few and many counts, or a class for expanded clones, and some rows have none.

TRBD1	TRBJ2-2	TRBV7-8	once	TGTGCCAGCAGCTTAGCGTACAGGGGGCGGACCGGGGAGCTGTTTTTT	CASSLAYRGRTGELFF
-	TRBJ1-4	TRBV4-3	-	TGCGCCAGCAGCTACCCGGGACAAACTAATGAAAAACTGTTTTTT	CASSYPGQTNEKLFF
-	TRBJ1-2	TRBV7-2	-	TGTGCCAGCAGCTTTCACGGTCCCTATGGCTACACCTTC	CASSFHGPYGYTF
TRBD1	TRBJ2-3	TRBV6-6	-	TGTGCCAGCAGGCCGGGACAGCTCACAGATACGCAGTATTTT	CASRPGQLTDTQYF
-	TRBJ2-7	TRBV6-6	-	TGTGCCAGCAGTCCGCGGTGGATCTACGAGCAGTACTTC	CASSPRWIYEQYF
TRBD1	TRBJ1-5	TRBV19	-	TGTGCCACCAAACCGAGACAGGGTTTCGATCAGCCCCAGCATTTT	CATKPRQGFDQPQHF
-	TRBJ2-1	TRBV6-4	-	TGTGCCAGCAGTCTTACTAGCCTTGGTATCAATGAGCAGTTCTTC	CASSLTSLGINEQFF
-	TRBJ2-7	TRBV6-1	-	TGTGCCAGCAGTTTCAGGGCCGAGCAGTACTTC	CASSFRAEQYF
-	TRBJ2-7	TRBV6-4	-	TGTGCCAGCACCAAGGGGGATTCCTACGAGCAGTACTTC	CASTKGDSYEQYF
TRBD1	TRBJ2-5	TRBV23-1	-	TGCGCCAGCAGTCAATCAACAGGGGCGCAGAGGGAGACCCAGTACTTC	CASSQSTGAQRETQYF
-	TRBJ1-4	TRBV6-5	-	TGTGCCAGCAGTTACTCGGGGCAGGGTTATGAAAAACTGTTTTTT	CASSYSGQGYEKLFF
-	TRBJ2-3	TRBV5-8	-	TGTGCCAGCAGCTTGGGTCCGGGAGTGGCAGATACGCAGTATTTT	CASSLGPGVADTQYF
-	TRBJ2-2	TRBV12-5	once	TGTGCTAGTGGTTTTCAACTTATGAACACCGGGGAGCTGTTTTTT	CASGFQLMNTGELFF
-	TRBJ2-4	TRBV2	-	TGTGCCAGCGCTAGAACCACCGGGATTGGAAACATTCAGTACTTC	CASARTTGIGNIQYF
-	TRBJ1-2	TRBV7-9	-	TGTGCCAGCAGCCCCGTGGGGCGCGGGGTAAACTATGGCTACACCTTC	CASSPVGRGVNYGYTF
-	TRBJ2-1	TRBV27	-	TGTGCCAGCAGCCGACAGGTACTTTACAATGAGCAGTTCTTC	CASSRQVLYNEQFF
-	TRBJ2-5	TRBV7-8	once	TGTGCCAGCAGCTTAGACCAGGTCAGGGAGACCCAGTACTTC	CASSLDQVRETQYF
-	TRBJ2-7	TRBV4-2	-	TGTGCCAGCAGCTCGACACTCAGGGGAGCCGAGCAGTACTTC	CASSSTLRGAEQYF
-	TRBJ2-5	TRBV18	-	TGTGCCAGCCGAGACCGGGGGGCGTTTCAAGAGACCCAGTACTTC	CASRDRGAFQETQYF
TRBD2	TRBJ2-1	TRBV19	-	TGTGCCAGTAGTATTACACTAGCGGGGGGTTACAATGAGCAGTTCTTC	CASSITLAGGYNEQFF
-	TRBJ2-1	TRBV11-3	-	TGTGCCAGCAGCTTAGATGCACGAAATGAGCAGTTCTTC	CASSLDARNEQFF
-	TRBJ2-7	TRBV10-3	-	TGTGCCATCAGTGACTTGCCCCCTCGGGACAAATCCTACGAGCAGTACTTC	CAISDLPPRDKSYEQYF
-	TRBJ2-7	TRBV5-1	-	TGCGCCAGCAGCTTGGCCGAGCAGTACTTC	CASSLAEQYF
TRBD2	TRBJ2-3	TRBV5-1	-	TGCGCCAGCAGCTTGGTGGCGGGGGTTAAGGATACGCAGTATTTT	CASSLVAGVKDTQYF
TRBD1	TRBJ2-7	TRBV6-6	-	TGTGCCAGCAGTTATAGGGACAGACACGAGCAGTACTTC	CASSYRDRHEQYF
-	TRBJ2-6	TRBV5-6	-	TGTGCCAGCAGCCCCTTCGTCGGCCGACCCTCCTCTGGGGCCAACGTCCTGACTTTC	CASSPFVGRPSSGANVLTF
-	TRBJ2-1	TRBV9	-	TGTGCCAGCAGCTCGGATGGAGGCTCCTACAATGAGCAGTTCTTC	CASSSDGGSYNEQFF
TRBD2	TRBJ2-2	TRBV4-1	-	TGCGCCAGCAGCCAGGCCAGCGGGAGTGGGAACACCGGGGAGCTGTTTTTT	CASSQASGSGNTGELFF
-	TRBJ2-5	TRBV7-9	-	TGTGCCAGCAGCTTAACGTGGTCCCAAGAGACCCAGTACTTC	CASSLTWSQETQYF
-	TRBJ1-2	TRBV11-2	-	TGTGCCAGCAGCTTGGAGGCAGGAAGAAATCGCTACACCTTC	CASSLEAGRNRYTF
-	TRBJ1-1	TRBV5-1	once	TGCGCCAGCAGCAGCCCAGGGGTAACTGAAGCTTTCTTT	CASSSPGVTEAFF
TRBD1	TRBJ1-1	TRBV4-2	once	TGTGCCAGCAGCTTGGGGACAGGGGAAGATCGGGCTTTCTTT	CASSLGTGEDRAFF
-	TRBJ1-2	TRBV11-1	-	TGTGCCAGCAGCATCGGACGGATGAGAGCTAACTATGGCTACACCTTC	CASSIGRMRANYGYTF
TRBD2	TRBJ2-3	TRBV9	-	TGTGCCAGCAGCGTAGCGGGGGGGCGAACAGATACGCAGTATTTT	CASSVAGGRTDTQYF
-	TRBJ1-5	TRBV19	-	TGTGCCAGTAGTATCCCAGGAGGGGCCGTCAGTCAGCCCCAGCATTTT	CASSIPGGAVSQPQHF
TRBD1	TRBJ2-7	TRBV6-5	-	TGTGCCAGCAGTTACGGACAGGGCCCCTACGAGCAGTACTTC	CASSYGQGPYEQYF
TRBD1	TRBJ1-1	TRBV6-6	-	TGTGCCAGCAGGAAGTTACAGGGGGCGGCTTTCTTT	CASRKLQGAAFF
TRBD2	TRBJ2-3	TRBV5-1	-	TGCGCCAGCAGCTTAGATAGCGGGGGTACAGATACGCAGTATTTT	CASSLDSGGTDTQYF
-	TRBJ2-7	TRBV5-1	-	TGCGCCAGCAGCAGGACGGATGCCCCCTACGAGCAGTACTTC	CASSRTDAPYEQYF
TRBD1	TRBJ2-1	TRBV19	-	TGTGCCGTAAGTCTGGGGACAGGGACCTACAATGAGCAGTTCTTC	CAVSLGTGTYNEQFF
-	TRBJ2-7	TRBV15	many	TGTGCCACCAGCAGGGACATCGGGATAAACGGCGACGAGCAGTACTTC	CATSRDIGINGDEQYF
-	TRBJ1-2	TRBV6-6	few	TGTGCCACCACCCCTTACTATGGCTACACCTTC	CATTPYYGYTF
-	TRBJ1-2	TRBV6-6	-	TGTGCCAGCAGTTCAGGGGCAGCCTATGGCTACACCTTC	CASSSGAAYGYTF
TRBD1	TRBJ2-7	TRBV4-3	-	TGCGCCAGCAGCCAAGATCAGGAGGACAGGGCCCACGAGCAGTACTTC	CASSQDQEDRAHEQYF
TRBD2	TRBJ2-7	TRBV5-1	-	TGCGCCAGCAGCTTGTGGGGACTAGCGGGAGAGGAAAGCGCGTACTTC	CASSLWGLAGEESAYF
TRBD2	TRBJ2-1	TRBV7-9	-	TGTGCCAGCAGCTTAAGCCCTATAGCGGGGGAGCAGTTCTTC	CASSLSPIAGEQFF
-	TRBJ1-1	TRBV27	-	TGTGCCAGCAGTTTGGACGGACATGAAGCTTTCTTT	CASSLDGHEAFF
TRBD2	TRBJ2-3	TRBV5-1	-	TGCGCCAGCAGCTTTAGCGGGGGGGCGGGTACGCAGTATTTT	CASSFSGGAGTQYF
TRBD2	TRBJ2-3	TRBV5-1	-	TGCGCCAGCAGCGGGCTAGCGGGAGGACGGGGTACAGATACGCAGTATTTT	CASSGLAGGRGTDTQYF
-	TRBJ2-5	TRBV5-4	-	TGTGCCAGCAGCACGGGACTGCACCAAGAGACCCAGTACTTC	CASSTGLHQETQYF
-	TRBJ2-7	TRBV10-1	-	TGCGCCAGCAGTGAAGGCGAGCAGTACTTC	CASSEGEQYF
TRBD2	TRBJ2-1	TRBV28	-	TGTGCCAGCAGTTCCCAAGCGGGAAGGAGGTGGGAGCAGTTCTTC	CASSSQAGRRWEQFF
-	TRBJ2-3	TRBV5-6	-	TGTGCCAGCAGTTTCTCTGGAGGGTCTACGCAGTATTTT	CASSFSGGSTQYF
-	TRBJ1-1	TRBV27	-	TGTGCCAGCAGACCCCTCGGGGGGGGGAGAACTGAAGCTTTCTTT	CASRPLGGGRTEAFF